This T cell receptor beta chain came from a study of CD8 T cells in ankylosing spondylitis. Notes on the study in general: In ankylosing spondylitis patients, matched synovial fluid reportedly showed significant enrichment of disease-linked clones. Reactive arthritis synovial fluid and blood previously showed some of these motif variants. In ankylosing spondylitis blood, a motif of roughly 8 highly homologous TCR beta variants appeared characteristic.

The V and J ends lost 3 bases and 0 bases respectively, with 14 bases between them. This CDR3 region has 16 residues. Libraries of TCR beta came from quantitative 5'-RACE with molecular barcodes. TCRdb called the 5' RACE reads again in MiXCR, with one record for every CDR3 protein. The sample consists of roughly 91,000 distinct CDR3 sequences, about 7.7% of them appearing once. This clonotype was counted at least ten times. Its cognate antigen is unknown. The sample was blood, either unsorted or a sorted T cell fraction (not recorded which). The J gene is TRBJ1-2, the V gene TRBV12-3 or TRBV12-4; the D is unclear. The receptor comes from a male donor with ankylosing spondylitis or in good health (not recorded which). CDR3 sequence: CASSLGNEAANYGYTF. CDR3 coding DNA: TGTGCCAGCAGTTTGGGGAACGAGGCCGCTAACTATGGCTACACCTTC.